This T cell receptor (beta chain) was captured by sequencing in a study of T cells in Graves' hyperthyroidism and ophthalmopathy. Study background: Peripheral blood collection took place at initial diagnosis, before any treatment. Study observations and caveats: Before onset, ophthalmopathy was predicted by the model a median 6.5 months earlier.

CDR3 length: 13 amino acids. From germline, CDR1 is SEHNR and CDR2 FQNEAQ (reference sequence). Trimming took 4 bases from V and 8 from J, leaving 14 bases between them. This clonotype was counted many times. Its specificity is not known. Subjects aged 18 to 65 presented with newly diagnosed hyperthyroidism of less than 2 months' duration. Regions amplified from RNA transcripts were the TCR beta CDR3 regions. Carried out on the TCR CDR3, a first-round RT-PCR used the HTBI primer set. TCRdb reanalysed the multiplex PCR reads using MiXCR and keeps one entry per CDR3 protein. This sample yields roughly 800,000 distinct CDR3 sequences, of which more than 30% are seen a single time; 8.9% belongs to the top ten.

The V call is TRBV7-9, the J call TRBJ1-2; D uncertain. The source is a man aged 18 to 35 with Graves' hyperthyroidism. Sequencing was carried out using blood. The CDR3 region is CASSSQYSGGYTF. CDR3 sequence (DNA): TGTGCCAGCAGCTCCCAATACAGTGGCGGCTACACCTTC.